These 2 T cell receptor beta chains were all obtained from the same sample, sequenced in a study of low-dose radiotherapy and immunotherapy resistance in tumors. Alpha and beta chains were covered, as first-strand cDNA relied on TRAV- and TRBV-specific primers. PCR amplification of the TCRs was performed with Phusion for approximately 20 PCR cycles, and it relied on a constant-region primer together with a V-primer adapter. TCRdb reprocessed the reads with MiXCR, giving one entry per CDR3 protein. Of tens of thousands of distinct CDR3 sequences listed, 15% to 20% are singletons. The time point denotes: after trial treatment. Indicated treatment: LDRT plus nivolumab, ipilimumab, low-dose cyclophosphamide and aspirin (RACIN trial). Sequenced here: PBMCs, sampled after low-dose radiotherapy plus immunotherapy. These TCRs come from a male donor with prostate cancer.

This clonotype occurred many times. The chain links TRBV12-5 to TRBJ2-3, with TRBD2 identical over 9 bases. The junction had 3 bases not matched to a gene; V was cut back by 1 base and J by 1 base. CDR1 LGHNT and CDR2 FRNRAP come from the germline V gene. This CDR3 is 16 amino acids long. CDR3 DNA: TGTGCTAGTGGTTTGGGAAGGACTAGCGGCACAGATACGCAGTATTTT. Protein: CASGLGRTSGTDTQYF.

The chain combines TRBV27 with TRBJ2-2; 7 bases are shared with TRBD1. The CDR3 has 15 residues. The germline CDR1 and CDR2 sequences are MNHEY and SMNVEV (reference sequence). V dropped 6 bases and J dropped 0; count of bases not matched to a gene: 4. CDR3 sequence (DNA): TGTGCCAGCAGGCTGACAGGGACGAACACCGGGGAGCTGTTTTTT. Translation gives CASRLTGTNTGELFF.